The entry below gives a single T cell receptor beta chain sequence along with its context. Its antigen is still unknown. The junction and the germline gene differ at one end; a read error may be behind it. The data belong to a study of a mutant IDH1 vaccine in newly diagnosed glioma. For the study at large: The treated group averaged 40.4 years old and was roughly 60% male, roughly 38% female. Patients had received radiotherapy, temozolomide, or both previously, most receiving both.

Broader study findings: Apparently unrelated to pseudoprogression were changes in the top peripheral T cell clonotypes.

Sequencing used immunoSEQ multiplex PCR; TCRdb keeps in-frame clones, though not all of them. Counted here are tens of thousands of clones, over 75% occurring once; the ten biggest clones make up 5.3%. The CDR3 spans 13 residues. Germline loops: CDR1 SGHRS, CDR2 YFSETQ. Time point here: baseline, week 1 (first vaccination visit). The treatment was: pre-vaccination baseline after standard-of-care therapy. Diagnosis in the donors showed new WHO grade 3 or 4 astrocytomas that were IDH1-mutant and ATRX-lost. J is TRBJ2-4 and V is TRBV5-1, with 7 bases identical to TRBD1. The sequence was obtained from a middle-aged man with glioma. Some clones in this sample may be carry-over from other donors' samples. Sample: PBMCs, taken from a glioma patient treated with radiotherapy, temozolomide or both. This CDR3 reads CASSLGQQNIQYF. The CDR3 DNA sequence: TGCGCCAGCAGTTTGGGACAGCAAAACATTCAGTACTTC.